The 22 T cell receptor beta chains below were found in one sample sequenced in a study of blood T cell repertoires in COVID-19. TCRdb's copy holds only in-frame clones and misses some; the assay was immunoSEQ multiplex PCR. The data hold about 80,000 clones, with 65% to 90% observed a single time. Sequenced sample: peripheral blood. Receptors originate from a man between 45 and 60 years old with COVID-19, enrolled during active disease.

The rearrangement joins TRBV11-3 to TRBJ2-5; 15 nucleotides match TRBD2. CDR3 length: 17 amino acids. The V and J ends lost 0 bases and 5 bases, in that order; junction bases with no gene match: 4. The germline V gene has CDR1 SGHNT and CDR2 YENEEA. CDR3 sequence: CASSLDGLAGGTETQYF. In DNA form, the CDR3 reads TGTGCCAGCAGCTTAGACGGACTAGCGGGAGGGACCGAGACCCAGTACTTC.

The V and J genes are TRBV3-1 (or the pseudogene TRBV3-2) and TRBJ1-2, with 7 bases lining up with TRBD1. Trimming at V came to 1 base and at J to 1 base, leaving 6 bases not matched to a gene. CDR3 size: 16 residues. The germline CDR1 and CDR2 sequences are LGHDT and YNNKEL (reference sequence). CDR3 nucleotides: TGTGCCAGCAGCCAAGTAGGGACAGTCTTTAACTATGGCTACACCTTC. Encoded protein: CASSQVGTVFNYGYTF.

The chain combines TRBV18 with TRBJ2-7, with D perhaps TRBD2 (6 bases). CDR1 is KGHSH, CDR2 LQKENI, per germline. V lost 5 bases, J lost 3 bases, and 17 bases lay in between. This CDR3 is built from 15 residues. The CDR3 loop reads CASSLVQRVLYEQYF. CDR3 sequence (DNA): TGTGCCAGCTCATTAGTCCAGCGGGTCCTCTACGAGCAGTACTTC.

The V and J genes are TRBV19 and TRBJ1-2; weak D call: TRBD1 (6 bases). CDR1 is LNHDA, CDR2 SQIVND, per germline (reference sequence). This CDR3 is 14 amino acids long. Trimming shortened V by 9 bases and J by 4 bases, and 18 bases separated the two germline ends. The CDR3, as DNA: TGTGCCAGCAACACTCGACAGGAGGCCTATGGCTACACCTTC. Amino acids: CASNTRQEAYGYTF. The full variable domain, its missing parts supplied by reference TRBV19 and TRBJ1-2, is DGGITQSPKYLFRKEGQNVTLSCEQNLNHDAMYWYRQDPGQGLRLIYYSQIVNDFQKGDIAEGYSVSREKKESFPLTVTSAQKNPTAFYLCASNTRQEAYGYTFGSGTRLTVV.

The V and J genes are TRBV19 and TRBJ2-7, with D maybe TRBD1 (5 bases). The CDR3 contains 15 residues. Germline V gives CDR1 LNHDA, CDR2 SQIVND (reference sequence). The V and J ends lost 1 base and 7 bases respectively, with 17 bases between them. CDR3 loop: CASSIAWGQGSEQYF. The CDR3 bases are TGTGCCAGTAGTATAGCTTGGGGTCAGGGATCGGAGCAGTACTTC.

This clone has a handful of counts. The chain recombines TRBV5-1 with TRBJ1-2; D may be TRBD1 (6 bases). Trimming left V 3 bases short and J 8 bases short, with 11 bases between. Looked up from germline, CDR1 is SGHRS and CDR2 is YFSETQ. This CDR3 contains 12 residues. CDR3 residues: CASSSQGAGYTF. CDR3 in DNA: TGCGCCAGCAGCTCACAGGGAGCAGGCTACACCTTC.

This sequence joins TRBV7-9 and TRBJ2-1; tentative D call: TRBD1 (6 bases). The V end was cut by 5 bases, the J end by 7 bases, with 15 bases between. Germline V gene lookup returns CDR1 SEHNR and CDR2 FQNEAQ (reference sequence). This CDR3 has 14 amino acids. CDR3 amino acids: CASSRNTGFNEQFF. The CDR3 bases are TGTGCCAGCAGCCGAAACACAGGGTTTAATGAGCAGTTCTTC. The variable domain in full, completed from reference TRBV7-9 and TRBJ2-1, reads DTGVSQNPRHKITKRGQNVTFRCDPISEHNRLYWYRQTLGQGPEFLTYFQNEAQLEKSRLLSDRFSAERPKGSFSTLEIQRTEQGDSAMYLCASSRNTGFNEQFFGPGTRLTVL.

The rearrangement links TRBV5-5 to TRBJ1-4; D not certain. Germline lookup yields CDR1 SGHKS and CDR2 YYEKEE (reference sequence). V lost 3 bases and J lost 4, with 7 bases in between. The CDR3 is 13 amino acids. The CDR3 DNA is TGTGCCAGCAGCTCGGGGTTTAATGAAAAACTGTTTTTT. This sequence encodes CASSSGFNEKLFF.

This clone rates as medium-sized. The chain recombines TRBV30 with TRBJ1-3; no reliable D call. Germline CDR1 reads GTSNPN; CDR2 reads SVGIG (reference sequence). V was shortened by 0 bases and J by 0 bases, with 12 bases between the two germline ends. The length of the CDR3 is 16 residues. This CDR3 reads CAWSVRRLYSGNTIYF. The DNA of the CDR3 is TGTGCCTGGAGTGTCAGAAGACTGTACTCTGGAAACACCATATATTTT.

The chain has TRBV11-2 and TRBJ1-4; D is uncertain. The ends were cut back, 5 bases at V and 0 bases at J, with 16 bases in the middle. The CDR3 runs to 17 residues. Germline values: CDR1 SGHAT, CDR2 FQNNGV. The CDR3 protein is CASSPRGRLATNEKLFF. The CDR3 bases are TGTGCCAGCAGCCCTCGGGGTCGGCTCGCAACTAATGAAAAACTGTTTTTT.

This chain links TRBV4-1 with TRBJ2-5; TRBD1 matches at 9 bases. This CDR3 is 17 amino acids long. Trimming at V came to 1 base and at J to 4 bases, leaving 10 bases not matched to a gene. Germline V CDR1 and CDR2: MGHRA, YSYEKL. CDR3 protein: CASSQGWTGAKGETQYF. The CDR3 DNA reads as TGCGCCAGCAGCCAAGGCTGGACAGGGGCAAAAGGAGAGACCCAGTACTTC.

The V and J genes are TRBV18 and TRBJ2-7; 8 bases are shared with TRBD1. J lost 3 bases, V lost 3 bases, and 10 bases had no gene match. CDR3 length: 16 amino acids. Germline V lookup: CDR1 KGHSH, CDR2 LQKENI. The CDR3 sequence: CASSPLGQGRFYEQYF. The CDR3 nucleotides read TGTGCCAGCTCACCCCTCGGACAGGGTAGGTTCTACGAGCAGTACTTC. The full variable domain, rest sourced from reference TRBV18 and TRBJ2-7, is NAGVMQNPRHLVRRRGQEARLRCSPMKGHSHVYWYRQLPEEGLKFMVYLQKENIIDESGMPKERFSAEFPKEGPSILRIQQVVRGDSAAYFCASSPLGQGRFYEQYFGPGTRLTVT.

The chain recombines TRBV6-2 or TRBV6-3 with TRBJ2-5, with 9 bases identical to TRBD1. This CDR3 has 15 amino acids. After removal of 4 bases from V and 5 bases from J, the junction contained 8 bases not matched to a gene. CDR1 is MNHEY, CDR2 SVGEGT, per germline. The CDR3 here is CASSSGTGLRETQYF. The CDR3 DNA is TGTGCCAGCAGTTCCGGGACAGGGCTTAGGGAGACCCAGTACTTC.

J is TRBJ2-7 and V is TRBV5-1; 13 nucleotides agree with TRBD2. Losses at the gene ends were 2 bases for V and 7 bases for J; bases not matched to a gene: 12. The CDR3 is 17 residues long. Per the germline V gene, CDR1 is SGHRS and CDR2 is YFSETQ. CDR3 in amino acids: CASSFTSPGLAGLEQYF. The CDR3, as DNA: TGCGCCAGCAGCTTCACATCTCCGGGACTAGCGGGACTAGAGCAGTACTTC.

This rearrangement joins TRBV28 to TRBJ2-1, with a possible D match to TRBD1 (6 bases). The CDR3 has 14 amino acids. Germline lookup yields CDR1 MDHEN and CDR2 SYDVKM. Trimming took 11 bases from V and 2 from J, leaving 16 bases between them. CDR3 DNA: TGTGCCTCCTTTCGTGGGGGCCCCTACAATGAGCAGTTCTTC. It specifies CASFRGGPYNEQFF.

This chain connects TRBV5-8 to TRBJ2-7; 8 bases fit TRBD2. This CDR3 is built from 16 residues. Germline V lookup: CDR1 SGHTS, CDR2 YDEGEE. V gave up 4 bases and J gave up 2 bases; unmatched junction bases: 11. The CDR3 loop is CASSGPRREDTYEQYF. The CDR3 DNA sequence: TGTGCCAGCAGCGGACCACGGCGGGAGGATACCTACGAGCAGTACTTC. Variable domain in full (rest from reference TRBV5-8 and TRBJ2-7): EAGVTQSPTHLIKTRGQQATLRCSPISGHTSVYWYQQALGLGLQFLLWYDEGEERNRGNFPPRFSGRQFPNYSSELNVNALELEDSALYLCASSGPRREDTYEQYFGPGTRLTVT.

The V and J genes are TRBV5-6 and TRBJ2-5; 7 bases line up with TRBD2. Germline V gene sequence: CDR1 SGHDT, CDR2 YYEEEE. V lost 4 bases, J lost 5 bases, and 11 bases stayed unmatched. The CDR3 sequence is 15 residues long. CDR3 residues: CASSNPSGHTETQYF. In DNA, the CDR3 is TGTGCCAGCAGCAACCCTAGCGGACACACGGAGACCCAGTACTTC.

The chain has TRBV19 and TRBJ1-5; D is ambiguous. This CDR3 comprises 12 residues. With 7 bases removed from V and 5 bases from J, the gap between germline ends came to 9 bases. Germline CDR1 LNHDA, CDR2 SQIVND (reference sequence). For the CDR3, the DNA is TGTGCCAGTAATTTGGCAGATCAGCCCCAGCATTTT. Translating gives CASNLADQPQHF.

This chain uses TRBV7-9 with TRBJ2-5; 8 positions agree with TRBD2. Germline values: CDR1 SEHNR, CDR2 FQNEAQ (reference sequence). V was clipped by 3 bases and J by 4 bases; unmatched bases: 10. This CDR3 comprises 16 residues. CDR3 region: CASSFAGGGGRETQYF. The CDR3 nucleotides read TGTGCCAGCAGCTTCGCGGGGGGAGGCGGACGAGAGACCCAGTACTTC.

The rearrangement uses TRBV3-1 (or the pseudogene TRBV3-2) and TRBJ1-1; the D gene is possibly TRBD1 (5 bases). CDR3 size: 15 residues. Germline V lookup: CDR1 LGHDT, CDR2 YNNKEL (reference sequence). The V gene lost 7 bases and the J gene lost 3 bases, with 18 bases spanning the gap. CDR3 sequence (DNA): TGTGCCAGCACTCCCCCCGGGAGGGGCTACACTGAAGCTTTCTTT. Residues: CASTPPGRGYTEAFF.

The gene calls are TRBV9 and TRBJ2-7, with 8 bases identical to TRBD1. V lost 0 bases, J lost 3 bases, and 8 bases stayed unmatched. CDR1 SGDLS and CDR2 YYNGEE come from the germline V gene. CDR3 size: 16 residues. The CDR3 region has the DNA TGTGCCAGCAGCGTAGGCGGCGGGACAGGCCTCTACGAGCAGTACTTC. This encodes CASSVGGGTGLYEQYF. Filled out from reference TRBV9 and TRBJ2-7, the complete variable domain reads DSGVTQTPKHLITATGQRVTLRCSPRSGDLSVYWYQQSLDQGLQFLIQYYNGEERAKGNILERFSAQQFPDLHSELNLSSLELGDSALYFCASSVGGGTGLYEQYFGPGTRLTVT.

CDR3: CASGADTGELFF. The CDR3 DNA follows: TGTGCCAGCGGTGCAGACACCGGGGAGCTGTTTTTT. This sequence joins TRBV2 and TRBJ2-2; no clear D gene. This CDR3 is 12 amino acids long. The V and J ends lost 8 bases and 3 bases respectively, with 7 bases between them. Germline CDR1 SNHLY, CDR2 FYNNEI.